These 25 T cell receptor beta chains originate from one sample sequenced in a study of shared clonotypes between healthy human individuals. Assay: immunoSEQ multiplex PCR; the TCRdb copy retains only in-frame clones and omits some. Of approximately 1,000,000 clones listed, around 78% were seen once; the top ten hold approximately 0.5%. Material: memory CD4+ T cells from PBMCs. As to subset: CD45RA-negative fraction. The source is a man between 18 and 29 years old in good health. Some clones in this sample may be carry-over from other donors' samples.

Turning to this clone: An end of the junction differs from the germline gene, which may be a read error. The rearrangement links TRBV10-3 to TRBJ2-7; the D gene is possibly TRBD2 (6 bases). CDR1 is ENHRY and CDR2 is SYGVKD in the germline V gene. The CDR3 is 16 amino acids. The CDR3 spells CASSESLTGDGYEQYF. The DNA of the CDR3 is TGTGCCAGCAGTGAAAGTTTGACGGGAGATGGGTACGAGCAGTACTTC.

The CDR3 sequence: CASSNSGRVDTEAFF. DNA of the CDR3: TGTGCCAGCAGCAATTCGGGGAGGGTGGACACTGAAGCTTTCTTT. The V gene is TRBV5-4, the J gene TRBJ1-1; no firm D call. Trimming removed 4 bases from V and 3 bases from J, with 16 bases in between. The CDR3 has 15 amino acids. Germline CDR1 reads SGHNT; CDR2 reads YYREEE (reference sequence).

This clone has just one count. CDR3 loop: CASSYSTGFDEKLFF. As DNA, the CDR3 is TGTGCCAGCAGTTACTCTACCGGGTTTGATGAAAAACTGTTTTTT. The chain carries TRBV6-5 and TRBJ1-4; no firm D call. Trimming removed 0 bases at V and 6 bases at J, with 11 bases between. Per germline, CDR1 MNHEY and CDR2 SVGAGI. The CDR3 runs 15 residues.

The genes are TRBV28 and TRBJ1-2; no definite D call. Germline CDR1 and CDR2: MDHEN and SYDVKM. The CDR3 sequence is 14 residues long. V lost 6 bases, J lost 0 bases, and 11 bases lay in between. The DNA for the CDR3 is TGTGCCAGCAGCGGCCAGGCTACTAACTATGGCTACACCTTC. This codes for CASSGQATNYGYTF.

The chain uses TRBV19 and TRBJ1-3; D uncertain. The ends were cut back, 6 bases at V and 2 bases at J, with 11 bases in the middle. Germline lookup yields CDR1 LNHDA and CDR2 SQIVND (reference sequence). The CDR3 contains 14 residues. The CDR3, as DNA: TGTGCCAGTAGCCGTCTGGTGCCTGGAAACACCATATATTTT. Its translation is CASSRLVPGNTIYF.

The genes are TRBV9 and TRBJ1-5; 7 positions agree with TRBD1. In germline, CDR1 is SGDLS, CDR2 YYNGEE. After removal of 4 bases from V and 5 bases from J, the junction contained 3 bases not matched to a gene. There are 13 residues in the CDR3. The chain's CDR3 is CASSYQGDQPQHF. CDR3 sequence (DNA): TGTGCCAGCAGCTACCAGGGGGATCAGCCCCAGCATTTT. Full variable domain (remainder filled in from reference TRBV9 and TRBJ1-5): DSGVTQTPKHLITATGQRVTLRCSPRSGDLSVYWYQQSLDQGLQFLIQYYNGEERAKGNILERFSAQQFPDLHSELNLSSLELGDSALYFCASSYQGDQPQHFGDGTRLSIL.

The chain couples TRBV5-1 to TRBJ1-2, with D uncertain. The CDR3 sequence is 14 residues long. V was pared by 1 base and J by 5 bases, with 12 bases between. Germline CDR1 SGHRS, CDR2 YFSETQ. Written as DNA, the CDR3 is TGCGCCAGCAGCTTGAGTGGGAGAGGATATGGCTACACCTTC. Translated, it gives CASSLSGRGYGYTF.

The chain combines TRBV19 with TRBJ2-7; D possibly corresponds to TRBD1 (5 bases). V gave up 2 bases and J gave up 2 bases, with 13 bases separating them. The length of the CDR3 is 15 residues. Germline V gene sequence: CDR1 LNHDA, CDR2 SQIVND (reference sequence). The CDR3 coding sequence is TGTGCCAGTAGTATACGGGCAGGGATAACCTACGAGCAGTACTTC. Encoded protein: CASSIRAGITYEQYF.

This clone was picked up one time. Sequence at one end of the junction differs from germline and may be a read error. This chain uses TRBV6-5 with TRBJ2-2; D is possibly TRBD1 (7 bases). This CDR3 comprises 15 residues. CDR1 is MNHEY, CDR2 SVGAGI, per germline. The CDR3 sequence is CASSYSLRGVGELFF. DNA for the CDR3: TGTGCCAGCAGCTACTCCCTCAGGGGGGTCGGGGAGCTGTTTTTT.

This clone was seen a few times. The chain is built from TRBV18 and TRBJ2-3, with 9 positions matching TRBD1. This CDR3 region has 17 residues. Germline V gene sequence: CDR1 KGHSH, CDR2 LQKENI. V trimming: 3 bases; J trimming: 3 bases; junction bases outside the gene matches: 10. CDR3 DNA: TGTGCCAGCTCACCCCTGGACAGGGGCGAGGTGACAGATACGCAGTATTTT. It codes for CASSPLDRGEVTDTQYF.

This chain links TRBV7-3 with TRBJ2-1, with 15 bases fitting TRBD2. From germline, CDR1 is SGHTA and CDR2 FQGTGA. After removal of 7 bases from V and 10 bases from J, the junction contained 8 bases not matched to a gene. CDR3 length equals 15 residues. The CDR3 DNA reads as TGTGCCAGCAAGTGGGGACTAGCGGGAGGAGAGGAGCAGTTCTTC. Its protein is CASKWGLAGGEEQFF.

The chain couples TRBV18 to TRBJ1-1; D gene unclear. The V and J ends lost 4 bases and 4 bases respectively, with 16 bases between them. Germline V gene lookup returns CDR1 KGHSH and CDR2 LQKENI. The CDR3 runs 15 residues. CDR3 sequence reads: CASSLGREGTTEAFF. The CDR3 DNA follows: TGTGCCAGCTCACTAGGCCGCGAAGGTACCACTGAAGCTTTCTTT.

The J gene is TRBJ2-3, the V gene TRBV21-1; the table's D call, TRBD2, has no DNA check behind it. TRBV21-1 is a pseudogene locus. The CDR3 consists of 15 residues. The CDR3 region is CASGLAGGYADTQYF. CDR3 sequence (DNA): TGTGCCAGCGGGCTAGCGGGAGGGTATGCAGATACGCAGTATTTT.

V usage is TRBV28 and J usage is TRBJ2-3; no firm D call. V lost 5 bases to trimming and J lost 8 bases, with 20 bases between them. There are 15 residues in the CDR3. The germline CDR1 and CDR2 sequences are MDHEN and SYDVKM. The CDR3, as DNA: TGTGCCAGCAGTCCTTCTAGGGCCCCACAAGGTACGCAGTATTTT. Translating gives CASSPSRAPQGTQYF.

The chain employs TRBV28 and TRBJ1-2; tentatively, D is TRBD1 (6 bases). The CDR3 spans 16 residues. Per germline, CDR1 MDHEN and CDR2 SYDVKM. The V gene lost 2 bases and the J gene lost 2 bases, with 15 bases spanning the gap. This CDR3 reads CASSLGGAGSNYGYTF. Written as DNA, the CDR3 is TGTGCCAGCAGTTTAGGGGGGGCGGGCAGCAACTATGGCTACACCTTC.

With regard to this clone: A far larger clone lies a single base away; this is likely a read error. This sample also contains other DNA sequences that code for the same CDR3. V and J are TRBV11-2 and TRBJ2-5; 8 positions match TRBD2. Looked up from germline, CDR1 is SGHAT and CDR2 is FQNNGV. The CDR3 is made up of 15 amino acids. The CDR3: CASSYGLAAAETQYF. The CDR3, as DNA: TGTGCCAGCAGCTATGGACTAGCTGCCGCGGAGACCCAATACTTC. The complete variable domain, with remaining parts taken from reference TRBV11-2 and TRBJ2-5, reads EAGVAQSPRYKIIEKRQSVAFWCNPISGHATLYWYQQILGQGPKLLIQFQNNGVVDDSQLPKDRFSAERLKGVDSTLKIQPAKLEDSAVYLCASSYGLAAAETQYFGPGTRLLVL.

This chain joins TRBV5-8 and TRBJ2-3; 8 bases align to TRBD2. Germline CDR1 is SGHTS and CDR2 is YDEGEE. After removal of 6 bases from V and 0 bases from J, the junction contained 6 bases not matched to a gene. The CDR3 covers 15 residues. CDR3 protein: CASTRAGASTDTQYF. For the CDR3, the DNA is TGTGCCAGCACCCGAGCGGGAGCTAGCACAGATACGCAGTATTTT.

This clone was seen a single time. The chain uses TRBV7-8 and TRBJ1-2; TRBD1 matches 10 bases. CDR3 length: 13 amino acids. From germline, CDR1 is SGHVS and CDR2 FQNEAQ. J gave up 6 bases and V 5 bases, and 3 bases lay outside the gene matches. As DNA, the CDR3 is TGTGCCAGCAGCGGGACAGGGGCTAATGGCTACACCTTC. This gives the protein CASSGTGANGYTF.

The J gene is TRBJ2-3, the V gene TRBV19; 14 bases match TRBD2. The trim removed 5 bases at V and 3 bases at J, leaving 4 bases unmatched. Looked up from germline, CDR1 is LNHDA and CDR2 is SQIVND (reference sequence). The CDR3 has 16 amino acids. The CDR3 nucleotides are TGTGCCAGTAGTCCGGGACTAGCGGGAGTAACAGATACGCAGTATTTT. Translation gives CASSPGLAGVTDTQYF.

V usage is TRBV7-9 and J usage is TRBJ2-2; either TRBD1 or TRBD2 may fit D (5 bases each). The V end was cut by 5 bases, the J end by 9 bases, with 22 bases between. The length of the CDR3 is 16 residues. The germline V gene encodes CDR1 SEHNR and CDR2 FQNEAQ (reference sequence). The CDR3 here is CASSATGTSLARELFF. The CDR3 DNA sequence: TGTGCCAGCAGCGCAACCGGGACCTCCCTTGCCCGGGAGCTGTTTTTT.

This clone was seen a single time. This sequence joins TRBV7-9 and TRBJ1-2; 8 bases match TRBD1. Germline V lookup: CDR1 SEHNR, CDR2 FQNEAQ (reference sequence). V lost 5 bases and J lost 4; bases outside the gene matches: 21. The CDR3 runs 19 residues. The chain's CDR3 is CASSLSPQGAEGLGYGYTF. The DNA of the CDR3 is TGTGCCAGCAGCCTCTCCCCGCAGGGGGCGGAGGGGCTGGGCTATGGCTACACCTTC.

V usage is TRBV19 and J usage is TRBJ1-3; D is unresolved. CDR1 is LNHDA, CDR2 SQIVND, per germline (reference sequence). The CDR3 loop spans 15 amino acids. The V gene lost 10 bases and the J gene lost 0 bases, with 16 bases spanning the gap. The CDR3 nucleotides are TGTGCCACCACCGGAGGACGAAACTCTGGAAACACCATATATTTT. Its translation: CATTGGRNSGNTIYF. Full variable domain (remainder filled in from reference TRBV19 and TRBJ1-3): DGGITQSPKYLFRKEGQNVTLSCEQNLNHDAMYWYRQDPGQGLRLIYYSQIVNDFQKGDIAEGYSVSREKKESFPLTVTSAQKNPTAFYLCATTGGRNSGNTIYFGEGSWLTVV.

This CDR3 is CASSVGGSGETQYF. Here the CDR3 DNA reads TGTGCCAGCAGCGTAGGCGGGAGTGGGGAGACCCAGTACTTC. V gene TRBV9 combines with J gene TRBJ2-5, with 7 positions matching TRBD2. From germline, CDR1 is SGDLS and CDR2 YYNGEE. The V and J ends lost 0 bases and 5 bases, in that order; junction bases with no gene match: 4. The CDR3 length is 14 residues.

The chain employs TRBV6-5 and TRBJ2-6; unclear D gene. Germline V CDR1 and CDR2: MNHEY, SVGAGI. The CDR3 length is 15 residues. Between the trimmed V and J ends, which lost 5 bases and 4 bases, there was a span of 12 bases. CDR3 in amino acids: CASSRKSSGANVLTF. For the CDR3, the DNA is TGTGCCAGCAGTCGAAAGTCCTCCGGGGCCAACGTCCTGACTTTC.

The V gene is TRBV6-5, the J gene TRBJ1-2; 7 bases are shared with TRBD1. The CDR3 spans 14 residues. From germline, CDR1 is MNHEY and CDR2 SVGAGI. V lost 3 bases to trimming and J lost 6 bases; unmatched junction nucleotides: 7. CDR3 in DNA: TGTGCCAGCAGTTATCCCGACAGGGCTGATGGCTACACCTTC. This gives the protein CASSYPDRADGYTF.